Listed here are 22 T cell receptor beta chains from one sample, sequenced in a study of blood T cell repertoires in COVID-19. Repertoires were generated with immunoSEQ multiplex PCR, while TCRdb's copy carries only in-frame clones and drops some. The sample yields 150,000 to 200,000 clones, around 86% seen once. The sequenced sample was peripheral blood. The receptors originated from a man aged 40-50 years with acute or convalescent COVID-19.

The rearrangement uses TRBV6-2 or TRBV6-3 and TRBJ2-7, with D possibly matching TRBD1 (6 bases). The V end was cut by 5 bases, the J end by 3 bases, with 11 bases between. The CDR3 runs 13 residues. Per the germline V gene, CDR1 is MNHEY and CDR2 is SVGEGT. DNA of the CDR3: TGTGCCAGCAGTGGACAGTTCAGCTACGAGCAGTACTTC. This encodes CASSGQFSYEQYF.

J is TRBJ1-2 and V is TRBV7-9, with D perhaps matching TRBD1 (6 bases). Trimming took off 1 base at V and 7 bases at J, with 13 bases between the two ends. The germline V gene encodes CDR1 SEHNR and CDR2 FQNEAQ (reference sequence). The CDR3 is made up of 14 amino acids. The CDR3 here is CASSLEGGAGGYTF. The CDR3 nucleotides read TGTGCCAGCAGCTTAGAGGGGGGGGCTGGTGGCTACACCTTC.

Comment on this clone: At one of its ends the junction is not consistent with the germline gene, which may arise from a read error. The CDR3 here is CASNLGVLAGSKLDTQYF. Here the CDR3 DNA reads TGTGCCAGCAACTTAGGGGTTCTAGCGGGTTCTAAATTGGATACGCAGTATTTT. The rearrangement uses TRBV11-2 and TRBJ2-3; 8 nucleotides match TRBD2. The germline V gene encodes CDR1 SGHAT and CDR2 FQNNGV. CDR3 length equals 18 residues.

The chain recombines TRBV5-1 with TRBJ1-1; D possibly corresponds to TRBD1 (6 bases). CDR1 is SGHRS and CDR2 is YFSETQ in the germline V gene. With 1 base removed from V and 4 bases from J, the gap between germline ends came to 11 bases. The CDR3 contains 14 residues. The CDR3 here is CASSLQGRGTEAFF. The CDR3 nucleotides are TGCGCCAGCAGCTTGCAGGGGCGAGGCACTGAAGCTTTCTTT.

The chain is built from TRBV7-2 and TRBJ1-2; D call uncertain. Trimming removed 5 bases from V and 2 bases from J, with 15 bases in between. Germline assignment: CDR1 SGHTA and CDR2 FQGNSA. There are 15 residues in the CDR3. The CDR3 DNA reads as TGTGCCAGCAGCCCTCTGGTGGGAGGGAACTATGGCTACACCTTC. Encoded protein: CASSPLVGGNYGYTF. Full variable domain (rest looked up from reference TRBV7-2 and TRBJ1-2): GAGVSQSPSNKVTEKGKDVELRCDPISGHTALYWYRQSLGQGLEFLIYFQGNSAPDKSGLPSDRFSAERTGGSVSTLTIQRTQQEDSAVYLCASSPLVGGNYGYTFGSGTRLTVV.

CDR3 sequence (DNA): TGTGCCAGCAGCCGACAGGGGGGGTGGACTGAAGCTTTCTTT. This encodes CASSRQGGWTEAFF. The chain links TRBV27 to TRBJ1-1; 9 bases align to TRBD1. CDR1 is MNHEY and CDR2 is SMNVEV in the germline V gene (reference sequence). The ends lost 6 bases at V and 5 bases at J; junction bases unmatched: 7. The CDR3 is 14 residues long.

This clone was recorded only once. The chain employs TRBV5-5 and TRBJ2-7; D might be TRBD1 (5 bases). Trimming cost V 3 bases and J 3 bases, with 10 bases left between them. The CDR3 contains 13 residues. Germline-derived CDR1 and CDR2 are SGHKS and YYEKEE (reference sequence). The CDR3 DNA sequence: TGTGCCAGCAGCTATTACAGGTTCTACGAGCAGTACTTC. Protein product: CASSYYRFYEQYF.

The chain joins TRBV9 to TRBJ2-5; D is ambiguous. From germline, CDR1 is SGDLS and CDR2 YYNGEE. The CDR3 is 14 residues long. Trimming left V 2 bases short and J 5 bases short, with 13 bases between. CDR3 coding DNA: TGTGCCAGCAGCGTGGGCAGCACTTATGAGACCCAGTACTTC. It yields the protein CASSVGSTYETQYF. Full variable domain (remainder filled in from reference TRBV9 and TRBJ2-5): DSGVTQTPKHLITATGQRVTLRCSPRSGDLSVYWYQQSLDQGLQFLIQYYNGEERAKGNILERFSAQQFPDLHSELNLSSLELGDSALYFCASSVGSTYETQYFGPGTRLLVL.

V usage is TRBV7-9 and J usage is TRBJ1-4; 7 bases line up with TRBD1. The CDR3 is 16 amino acids. With 5 bases clipped from V and 7 bases from J, the junction kept 13 bases outside the gene matches. Germline lookup yields CDR1 SEHNR and CDR2 FQNEAQ (reference sequence). CDR3 nucleotide sequence: TGTGCCAGCAGCACAGAACTAGGGGGCGCCGGTGAAAAACTGTTTTTT. This gives the protein CASSTELGGAGEKLFF. The variable domain in full, with the rest retrieved from reference TRBV7-9 and TRBJ1-4, is DTGVSQNPRHKITKRGQNVTFRCDPISEHNRLYWYRQTLGQGPEFLTYFQNEAQLEKSRLLSDRFSAERPKGSFSTLEIQRTEQGDSAMYLCASSTELGGAGEKLFFGSGTQLSVL.

This chain joins TRBV30 and TRBJ1-2, with a weak D call TRBD1 (6 bases). V shed 3 bases and J shed 8 bases, with 22 bases lying between them. The length of the CDR3 is 15 residues. The germline CDR1 and CDR2 sequences are GTSNPN and SVGIG (reference sequence). CDR3 residues: CAWSNGDRWGDGYTF. DNA of the CDR3: TGTGCCTGGAGCAACGGCGACAGGTGGGGCGACGGCTACACCTTC.

The gene calls are TRBV11-2 and TRBJ1-2, with D perhaps matching TRBD1 (6 bases). V was cut by 3 bases and J by 4 bases, with 9 bases left in between. There are 13 residues in the CDR3. Germline V gene data show CDR1 as SGHAT and CDR2 as FQNNGV. This CDR3 is CASSLGHSYGYTF. The DNA for the CDR3 is TGTGCCAGCAGCTTGGGACACTCCTATGGCTACACCTTC.

The chain employs TRBV2 and TRBJ1-1; D ambiguous. This CDR3 region has 15 residues. CDR1 is SNHLY, CDR2 FYNNEI, per germline. Trimming left V 4 bases short and J 0 bases short, with 12 bases between. The CDR3 loop reads CASSVSSVMNTEAFF. The CDR3 DNA reads TGTGCCAGCAGTGTGAGCAGCGTGATGAACACTGAAGCTTTCTTT.

A few counts support this clone. The chain joins TRBV27 to TRBJ2-1, with 7 positions matching TRBD1. The CDR3 is made up of 15 amino acids. Unmatched junction bases numbered 8, after V lost 1 base and J lost 8 bases. CDR1 and CDR2 (germline): MNHEY, SMNVEV (reference sequence). The CDR3 DNA is TGTGCCAGCAGTTTATTCACAGGGGTGGCGGATGAGCAGTTCTTC. Encoded protein: CASSLFTGVADEQFF.

This chain joins TRBV19 and TRBJ1-2; D may be TRBD1 (6 bases). Germline loops: CDR1 LNHDA, CDR2 SQIVND (reference sequence). The CDR3 consists of 14 residues. V was pared by 7 bases and J by 4 bases, with 16 bases between. CDR3: CASTPLDRPYGYTF. The CDR3 DNA follows: TGTGCCAGTACCCCACTCGACAGGCCCTATGGCTACACCTTC.

The chain recombines TRBV12-3 or TRBV12-4 with TRBJ1-4; D remains ambiguous. This CDR3 region has 13 residues. The V gene lost 7 bases and the J gene lost 0 bases, with 6 bases spanning the gap. The CDR3 region has the DNA TGTGCCAGCACGAGGTCAACTAATGAAAAACTGTTTTTT. It specifies CASTRSTNEKLFF.

This chain uses TRBV19 with TRBJ2-7; TRBD1 agrees at 7 bases. The CDR3 spans 15 residues. Germline CDR1 LNHDA, CDR2 SQIVND (reference sequence). V trimming: 4 bases; J trimming: 0 bases; junction bases outside the gene matches: 6. CDR3 sequence: CASSTRTGYSYEQYF. DNA for the CDR3: TGTGCCAGTAGTACCCGGACAGGTTACTCCTACGAGCAGTACTTC.

This chain links TRBV11-2 with TRBJ2-5; weak D call: TRBD1 (6 bases). This CDR3 contains 14 residues. V lost 3 bases to trimming and J lost 5 bases, with 13 bases between them. Germline V gene lookup returns CDR1 SGHAT and CDR2 FQNNGV. DNA for the CDR3: TGTGCCAGCAGCTTTGGGGGCCCAGGTGAGACCCAGTACTTC. This gives the protein CASSFGGPGETQYF.

The chain uses TRBV5-4 and TRBJ1-3; perhaps TRBD1 as D (5 bases). The CDR3 runs 15 residues. Germline values: CDR1 SGHNT, CDR2 YYREEE (reference sequence). Trimming took 0 bases from V and 0 from J, leaving 7 bases between them. In nucleotides, the CDR3 is TGTGCCAGCAGCTTGGCGGACACCTCTGGAAACACCATATATTTT. Amino acids: CASSLADTSGNTIYF. Variable domain in full (rest from reference TRBV5-4 and TRBJ1-3): ETGVTQSPTHLIKTRGQQVTLRCSSQSGHNTVSWYQQALGQGPQFIFQYYREEENGRGNFPPRFSGLQFPNYSSELNVNALELDDSALYLCASSLADTSGNTIYFGEGSWLTVV.

The chain recombines TRBV5-4 with TRBJ1-1; no reliable D call. Trimming took 5 bases from V and 0 from J, leaving 14 bases between them. Germline lookup yields CDR1 SGHNT and CDR2 YYREEE (reference sequence). The CDR3 is made up of 15 amino acids. The CDR3 spells CASSPEPVMNTEAFF. CDR3 coding DNA: TGTGCCAGCAGTCCGGAGCCCGTGATGAACACTGAAGCTTTCTTT.

This clone has a handful of counts. This chain links TRBV10-3 with TRBJ1-5; the match to TRBD1 covers 9 bases. Germline loops: CDR1 ENHRY, CDR2 SYGVKD. V trimming: 2 bases; J trimming: 5 bases; junction bases outside the gene matches: 1. The CDR3 length is 14 residues. This CDR3 reads CAISERTGDQPQHF. The CDR3 DNA sequence: TGTGCCATCAGTGAGCGGACAGGGGATCAGCCCCAGCATTTT.

This clone was found a few times. The J gene is TRBJ2-7, the V gene TRBV6-1; no definite D call. V was trimmed by 3 bases and J by 0 bases, leaving 12 bases between them. CDR1 and CDR2 from the germline V gene are MNHNS and SASEGT. This CDR3 has 15 residues. The CDR3 spells CASSEKPQSSYEQYF. As DNA, the CDR3 is TGTGCCAGCAGTGAGAAGCCACAGAGCTCCTACGAGCAGTACTTC.

The V and J genes are TRBV19 and TRBJ2-2, with TRBD2 identical over 11 bases. The ends lost 1 base at V and 4 bases at J; junction bases unmatched: 2. CDR3 length: 16 amino acids. Germline CDR1 is LNHDA and CDR2 is SQIVND (reference sequence). The CDR3 loop is CASSIALAGGTGELFF. CDR3 DNA sequence: TGTGCCAGTAGTATAGCCCTAGCGGGGGGCACCGGGGAGCTGTTTTTT.